This record concerns one T cell receptor beta chain sequence. Its antigen is currently unknown. The data were taken from a study of T cell responses to AZD1222 COVID-19 vaccine. Study outcomes and limitations: Only 5 or 6 AZD1222 recipients were seropositive at baseline.

Generated by immunoSEQ multiplex PCR, the TCRdb table keeps only in-frame clones and is missing some. The profile covers about 100,000 clones, with roughly 89% appearing a single time and about a sixth taken by the ten largest. The germline V gene has CDR1 MNHEY and CDR2 SVGAGI. The CDR3 is made up of 16 amino acids. The ends were cut back, 0 bases at V and 1 base at J, with 12 bases in the middle. The clonotype originates from an adult in good health. The material sequenced was peripheral blood, taken on day 0 of AZD1222 vaccination. The gene calls are TRBV6-5 and TRBJ1-2; no definite D call. The CDR3, as DNA: TGTGCCAGCAGTTACTCGAGAGGGAGAGGTAACTATGGCTACACCTTC. It codes for CASSYSRGRGNYGYTF.